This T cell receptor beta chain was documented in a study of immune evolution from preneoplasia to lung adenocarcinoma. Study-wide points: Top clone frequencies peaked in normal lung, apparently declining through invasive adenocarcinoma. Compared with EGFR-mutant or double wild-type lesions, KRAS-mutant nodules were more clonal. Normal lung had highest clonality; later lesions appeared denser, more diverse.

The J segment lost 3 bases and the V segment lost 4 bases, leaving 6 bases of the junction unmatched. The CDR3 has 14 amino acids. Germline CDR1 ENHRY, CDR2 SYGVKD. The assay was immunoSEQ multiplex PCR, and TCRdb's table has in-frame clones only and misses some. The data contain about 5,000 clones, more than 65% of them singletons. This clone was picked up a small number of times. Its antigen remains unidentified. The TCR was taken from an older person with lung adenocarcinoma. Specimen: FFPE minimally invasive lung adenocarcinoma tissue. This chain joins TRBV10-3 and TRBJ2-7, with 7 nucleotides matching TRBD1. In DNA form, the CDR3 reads TGTGCCATCAGTGGCGGGCAGGGGGTCTACGAGCAGTACTTC. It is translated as CAISGGQGVYEQYF.